Sequencing of this TCR beta chain was carried out in a study of Ad26.COV2.S vaccination and SARS-CoV-2 variants. CDR1 is MNHEY, CDR2 SVGEGT, per germline. V lost 4 bases to trimming and J lost 1 base, with 10 bases between them. This CDR3 comprises 15 residues. Points from the study as a whole: Total T cell responses may have been underestimated by the TCR breadth and depth analyses. For non-spike TCRs, breadth in vaccine recipients resembled that in placebo recipients.

Remarks on this clone: The antigen is not known.

Sequencing was performed with immunoSEQ multiplex PCR; in TCRdb, only in-frame clones are kept and a portion is missing. Of 350,000 to 450,000 clones listed, 92% were seen once; the top ten hold about 3.9%. Sequencing was performed on peripheral blood, taken after recovery from COVID-19. The clonotype originates from a human donor who had recovered from COVID-19. The chain recombines TRBV6-2 or TRBV6-3 with TRBJ2-2; perhaps TRBD1 as D (6 bases). CDR3 bases: TGTGCCAGCAGTTTCAGGGGTCTGAACACCGGGGAGCTGTTTTTT. This sequence encodes CASSFRGLNTGELFF.